This note documents a single TCR beta chain sequence. Its antigen is as yet unknown. The sample comes from a study of T cell responses to AZD1222 COVID-19 vaccine. Study-wide points: Just 5 to 7 AZD1222 recipients were seropositive at baseline. Sampled repertoires all dated from after the peak T cell response. There were mostly white British donors and more females than males, and clonal diversity was possibly underestimated. Among spike-specific TCRs, nearly half reportedly target unmutated variant regions.

The germline V gene has CDR1 LNHDA and CDR2 SQIVND (reference sequence). This CDR3 spans 17 amino acids. The ends lost 6 bases at V and 0 bases at J; junction bases unmatched: 8. Libraries were prepared by immunoSEQ multiplex PCR; TCRdb keeps only in-frame clonotypes and omits some of them. The sample records about 110,000 clones, under 90% being singletons. Here the sequenced sample was peripheral blood, taken on day 0 of AZD1222 vaccination. This rearrangement joins TRBV19 to TRBJ2-6; 7 bases are shared with TRBD1. This receptor was identified in an adult in good health. The CDR3 nucleotides are TGTGCCAGTAGATGGGACAGAGAGATCTCTGGGGCCAACGTCCTGACTTTC. Its protein product is CASRWDREISGANVLTF.